This paragraph covers one T cell receptor (beta chain) sequence. Antigen specificity is unknown. This sample was taken from a study of CD4 T cells in relation to SARS-CoV-2 and coronaviruses. Unexposed donor CD4+ T cells date from about 2011-2018, before the COVID-19 pandemic. CD4+ T cells were isolated from the cells after around 10 days of culture. Only in-frame clones appear in the TCRdb table, and some are missing; sequencing was by immunoSEQ multiplex PCR. The data show 25,000 to 30,000 clones, nearly 80% seen once. The V gene's germline CDR1 is SGHRS and CDR2 YFSETQ. The CDR3 spans 17 residues. V lost 5 bases, J lost 1 base, and 11 bases stayed unmatched.

The J gene is TRBJ1-3, the V gene TRBV5-1, with 8 positions matching TRBD1. Material: CD4+ T cells from PBMCs, cultured in vitro. This sequence originates from a human donor in good health. The CDR3 loop is CASRGQGILGSGNTIYF. The CDR3 region has the DNA TGCGCCAGCAGAGGACAGGGAATTTTGGGGTCTGGAAACACCATATATTTT.